What follows is one TCR beta chain and its context. This specimen comes from a study of blood T cell repertoires in COVID-19. In the study overall: T cells, B-cell-depleted T cells, or PBMCs provided the cDNA or gDNA that served as material.

Per the original methods: Amplification of reference gene primers provided the estimated nucleated cell counts. Only in-frame clones appear in the TCRdb table, and some are missing; sequencing was by immunoSEQ multiplex PCR. V and J calls and clone size are those listed in that table; D and trimming were worked out from the DNA. The data show about 160,000 clones, with 70% to 85% seen just once and over 20% held by the top ten. Germline CDR1 is SGHRS and CDR2 is YFSETQ. The V end lost 4 bases, the J end lost 3 bases, and 14 bases lay between the germline ends. The CDR3 has 14 residues. This chain uses TRBV5-1 with TRBJ2-7, with D tentatively TRBD1 (6 bases). This receptor was obtained from a woman aged 80 or older with acute or convalescent COVID-19. Sequenced material: peripheral blood. In DNA form, the CDR3 reads TGCGCCAGCAGCCCTCGGGACACCTACTACGAGCAGTACTTC. This codes for CASSPRDTYYEQYF.